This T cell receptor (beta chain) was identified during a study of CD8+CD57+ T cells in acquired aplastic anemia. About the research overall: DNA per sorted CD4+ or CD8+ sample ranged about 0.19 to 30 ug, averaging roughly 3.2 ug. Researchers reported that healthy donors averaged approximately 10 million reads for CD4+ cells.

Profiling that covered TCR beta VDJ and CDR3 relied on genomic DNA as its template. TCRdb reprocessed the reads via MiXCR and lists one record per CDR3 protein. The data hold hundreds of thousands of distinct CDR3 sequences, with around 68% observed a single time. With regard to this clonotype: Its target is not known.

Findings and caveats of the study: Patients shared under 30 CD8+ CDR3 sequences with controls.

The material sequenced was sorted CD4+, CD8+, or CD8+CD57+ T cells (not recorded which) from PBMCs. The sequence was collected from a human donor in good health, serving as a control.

The CDR3 DNA is TGTGCCAGCAGTTACTCGCCGAACACCATATATTTT. Translated: CASSYSPNTIYF. The chain joins TRBV6-1 to TRBJ1-3; unclear D gene. Germline CDR1 and CDR2: MNHNS and SASEGT. This CDR3 comprises 12 residues. V was cut by 5 bases and J by 7 bases, with 9 bases left in between.